These T cell receptor beta chains were read from a single sample in a study of blood T cell repertoires in COVID-19. Method: immunoSEQ multiplex PCR; TCRdb's copy keeps in-frame clones and lacks some. The sample yields 150,000 to 200,000 clones, around nine tenths seen once. Material: peripheral blood. Every receptor here comes from a man aged 50 or older with acute or convalescent COVID-19. The CDR3 runs from the conserved cysteine through the conserved F or W. A D gene is named only where the DNA matches it firmly. Some rows mark clone size as missing; the rest say once, few, many or name a class of expanded clone.

j_call clone_size d_call v_call cdr3_nt cdr3_aa
TRBJ1-5 few TRBD1 TRBV19 TGTGCCAGTAGTACCGACTTTGGACAGGGTTCTTTACAAGATCAGCCCCAGCATTTT CASSTDFGQGSLQDQPQHF
TRBJ1-3 once TRBD1 TRBV10-3 TGTGCCATCAGTCCTTTTGGAGGACAGGCCATCTCTGGAAACACCATATATTTT CAISPFGGQAISGNTIYF
TRBJ2-3 once TRBD2 TRBV5-1 TGCGCCAGCAGTGCGGGGGGGAGCACAGATACGCAGTATTTT CASSAGGSTDTQYF
TRBJ2-7 NA NA TRBV5-4 TGTGCCAGCAGCTCCTACAGGGACGAGCAGTACTTC CASSSYRDEQYF
TRBJ2-7 NA NA TRBV7-9 TGTGCCAGCAGCAACCCCCCAGCGGACCTGTTCGAGCAGTACTTC CASSNPPADLFEQYF
TRBJ1-2 NA NA TRBV7-2 TGTGCCAGCAGCGAGGGACACCCCCTACAGAATGGCTACACCTTC CASSEGHPLQNGYTF
TRBJ2-7 NA TRBD2 TRBV2 TGTGCCAGCAGTTATCAGGGACTAGCGGATCTCCCCTACGAGCAGTACTTC CASSYQGLADLPYEQYF
TRBJ2-3 NA NA TRBV4-1 TGCGCCAGCAGCCAAGTGGATGTCGGGTCGGCAGATACGCAGTATTTT CASSQVDVGSADTQYF
TRBJ2-3 NA NA TRBV14 TGTGCCAGCAGCTCATCGACAGGCTACACAGATACGCAGTATTTT CASSSSTGYTDTQYF
TRBJ1-6 NA NA TRBV5-1 TGCGCCAGCAGAAACTTAGTGGATTCACCCCTCCACTTT CASRNLVDSPLHF
TRBJ2-1 NA NA TRBV7-9 TGTGCCAGCAGCAACCCGACATTCTGGGAGCAGTTCTTC CASSNPTFWEQFF
TRBJ1-4 NA TRBD1 TRBV9 TGTGCCAGCAGCAGCCGGGACAGCCTTAATGAAAAACTGTTTTTT CASSSRDSLNEKLFF
TRBJ1-2 few TRBD1 TRBV27 TGTGCCAGCAGTTTTAAGGACAGGGGATACTATGGCTACACCTTC CASSFKDRGYYGYTF
TRBJ2-1 NA NA TRBV15 TGTGCCACCAGCAGAGATGTAGGGGTTTTAACCTACAATGAGCAGTTCTTC CATSRDVGVLTYNEQFF
TRBJ2-3 NA TRBD2 TRBV30 TGTGCCTGGAGTGTAGCGGGAGCAGATACGCAGTATTTT CAWSVAGADTQYF
TRBJ2-1 NA NA TRBV6-2/TRBV6-3 TGTGCCAGCAGTTACTCGACTGACAGCTCCTACAATGAGCAGTTCTTC CASSYSTDSSYNEQFF
TRBJ2-2 NA TRBD2 TRBV5-1 TGCGCCAGCAGCTTCCTCGCGGCGGGAGGGACCGGGGAGCTGTTTTTT CASSFLAAGGTGELFF
TRBJ1-3 NA NA TRBV5-1 TGCGCCAGCAGCTTGGGACAGCTCTCTGGAAACACCATATATTTT CASSLGQLSGNTIYF
TRBJ1-2 few NA TRBV19 TGTGCCAGCGGACACGAAGCTAACTATGGCTACACCTTC CASGHEANYGYTF
TRBJ2-2 NA TRBD2 TRBV7-9 TGTGCCAGCAGCTTACCGGCGGGGACTAGCAAAGGTGCAGCCGGGGAGCTGTTTTTT CASSLPAGTSKGAAGELFF
TRBJ1-2 NA NA TRBV12-3/TRBV12-4 TGTGCCAGCAGCTATGACAGAGTACATGGCTACACCTTC CASSYDRVHGYTF
TRBJ2-2 NA NA TRBV3-1/TRBV3-2 TGTGCCAGCAGCCAAGGCGAAAGGGAGCTGTTTTTT CASSQGERELFF
TRBJ2-5 NA NA TRBV21-1 TGTGCCAGCCGCAGGGGCGACATAAAATCACAAGAGACCCAGTACTTC CASRRGDIKSQETQYF
TRBJ2-5 few NA TRBV5-1 TGCGCCAGCAGCTTGGGGCAGTTGCAAGAGACCCAGTACTTC CASSLGQLQETQYF
TRBJ2-5 NA NA TRBV18 TGTGCCAGCTCATTCACTAGAGAAGAGACCCAGTACTTC CASSFTREETQYF
TRBJ2-2 NA TRBD2 TRBV9 TGTGCCAGCAGCGGCAGCGGGACTAGAAACACCGGGGAGCTGTTTTTT CASSGSGTRNTGELFF
TRBJ2-1 NA NA TRBV5-5 TGTGCCAGCAGCTTGGGGGCGGGGATGAGCTACAATGAGCAGTTCTTC CASSLGAGMSYNEQFF
TRBJ2-5 NA TRBD2 TRBV29-1 TGCAGCGCCTCCTTGACTAGCGGGAGGGCCCTACAAGAGACCCAGTACTTC CSASLTSGRALQETQYF
TRBJ1-3 NA NA TRBV30 TGTGCCTGGAGTGTCCCGAGGAGCAGTTCTGGAAACACCATATATTTT CAWSVPRSSSGNTIYF
TRBJ2-2 NA TRBD1 TRBV6-2/TRBV6-3 TGTGCCAGCAGTTCCGACAGGGCGAACACCGGGGAGCTGTTTTTT CASSSDRANTGELFF
TRBJ1-4 NA TRBD1 TRBV11-2 TGTGCCAGCAGCATCCGGGACAGGGGAACTGATGCAACTAATGAAAAACTGTTTTTT CASSIRDRGTDATNEKLFF
TRBJ2-5 NA TRBD1 TRBV5-1 TGCGCCAGCAGCACCGGGACAGGGAAGTCGGAGACCCAGTACTTC CASSTGTGKSETQYF